The 32 T cell receptor beta chains reported below all come from one sample, sequenced in a study of technical replicates of blood from a few donors. Clones were sequenced by immunoSEQ multiplex PCR, and TCRdb holds only the in-frame ones, with some missing. This table holds some 15,000 clones, roughly 84% found once. What was sequenced was PBMCs. The receptor set was obtained from a human donor in good health.

The V and J genes are TRBV6-5 and TRBJ2-7; TRBD1 agrees at 10 bases. Germline V gene data show CDR1 as MNHEY and CDR2 as SVGAGI. The length of the CDR3 is 14 residues. After removal of 6 bases from V and 5 bases from J, the junction contained 7 bases not matched to a gene. CDR3 region: CASSTGTGVHEQYF. In DNA form, the CDR3 reads TGTGCCAGCAGCACCGGGACAGGGGTCCACGAGCAGTACTTC.

The genes are TRBV30 and TRBJ2-7, with a possible D match to TRBD2 (6 bases). V gave up 2 bases and J gave up 2 bases, with 10 bases separating them. Looked up from germline, CDR1 is GTSNPN and CDR2 is SVGIG (reference sequence). The CDR3 length is 13 residues. This CDR3 reads CAWSLGGTYEQYF. The CDR3 DNA reads as TGTGCCTGGAGTCTCGGCGGGACCTACGAGCAGTACTTC.

CDR3 in amino acids: CASSRRDRRDYGYTF. CDR3 in DNA: TGTGCCAGCAGCAGAAGGGACAGGAGGGACTATGGCTACACCTTC. This chain uses TRBV4-2 with TRBJ1-2, with TRBD1 matching over 8 bases. The CDR3 sequence is 15 residues long. Germline trimming cut 5 bases from V and 3 bases from J; bases unmatched to any gene: 8. CDR1 and CDR2 from the germline V gene are LGHNA and YNFKEQ.

This clone appeared a few times. The chain employs TRBV18 and TRBJ2-7; weak D call: TRBD2 (5 bases). V lost 5 bases and J 1 base, leaving 12 bases between the germline ends. Germline CDR1 KGHSH, CDR2 LQKENI. This CDR3 comprises 14 residues. CDR3 region: CASSSGVGSYEQYF. Written as DNA, the CDR3 is TGTGCCAGCTCATCCGGGGTCGGGTCCTACGAGCAGTACTTC.

This clone was detected once. V usage is TRBV11-3 and J usage is TRBJ2-1; 8 bases are shared with TRBD2. The CDR3 runs to 15 residues. Germline-derived CDR1 and CDR2 are SGHNT and YENEEA. The V segment lost 1 base and the J segment 9 bases; nucleotides outside the gene matches: 8. The CDR3 DNA reads as TGTGCCAGCAGCTTAGGGTCGCGGGGGGCCGGTGAGCAGTTCTTC. This sequence encodes CASSLGSRGAGEQFF.

This clone was recorded only once. This chain links TRBV5-1 with TRBJ2-1, with 9 bases matching TRBD2. Germline CDR1 and CDR2: SGHRS and YFSETQ. The CDR3 extends over 16 amino acids. After removal of 0 bases from V and 3 bases from J, the junction contained 4 bases not matched to a gene. CDR3 sequence reads: CASSLEAGGIYNEQFF. The CDR3 DNA is TGCGCCAGCAGCTTGGAAGCGGGAGGTATCTACAATGAGCAGTTCTTC.

The chain joins TRBV15 to TRBJ2-1, with D tentatively TRBD2 (6 bases). Germline V gene data show CDR1 as LNHNV and CDR2 as YYDKDF (reference sequence). V lost 5 bases and J lost 4, with 18 bases in between. The CDR3 sequence is 16 residues long. Here the CDR3 DNA reads TGTGCCACCAGCCACCACTCTAGCGTACCTTACAATGAGCAGTTCTTC. It translates to CATSHHSSVPYNEQFF.

The gene calls are TRBV6-6 and TRBJ1-2; 8 bases map to TRBD1. The junction had 4 bases not matched to a gene; V was cut back by 4 bases and J by 0 bases. The CDR3 extends over 15 amino acids. CDR1 MNHNY and CDR2 SVGAGI come from the germline V gene (reference sequence). CDR3 sequence reads: CASSSGQVANYGYTF. CDR3 DNA sequence: TGTGCCAGCAGTTCGGGACAGGTAGCTAACTATGGCTACACCTTC.

J is TRBJ2-1 and V is TRBV19; TRBD2 matches at 13 bases. The J segment lost 14 bases and the V segment lost 6 bases, leaving 7 bases of the junction unmatched. The CDR3 has 13 residues. The germline V gene has CDR1 LNHDA and CDR2 SQIVND (reference sequence). The CDR3 reads CASSAGLAGVEFF. The CDR3 DNA sequence: TGTGCCAGTAGCGCCGGACTAGCGGGAGTTGAGTTCTTC.

This sequence joins TRBV15 and TRBJ1-3, with TRBD1 as a possible D gene (6 bases). This CDR3 is built from 17 residues. V gave up 1 base and J gave up 0 bases, with 13 bases separating them. Germline CDR1 reads LNHNV; CDR2 reads YYDKDF (reference sequence). This chain's CDR3 is CATSRGQASSSGNTIYF. The CDR3 nucleotides are TGTGCCACCAGCAGAGGACAGGCTAGTAGCTCTGGAAACACCATATATTTT.

This chain joins TRBV6-1 and TRBJ2-1; perhaps TRBD1 as D (5 bases). Between the trimmed V and J ends, which lost 9 bases and 5 bases, there was a span of 11 bases. Germline V gene sequence: CDR1 MNHNS, CDR2 SASEGT. The CDR3 totals 12 residues. The CDR3 DNA is TGTGCCAGTAGGGGATTTCACAATGAGCAGTTCTTC. It encodes CASRGFHNEQFF.

This chain connects TRBV27 to TRBJ1-1; D might be TRBD1 (6 bases). V lost 3 bases to trimming and J lost 6 bases, with 17 bases between them. CDR3 length: 15 residues. The germline CDR1 and CDR2 sequences are MNHEY and SMNVEV (reference sequence). This CDR3 reads CASSLDGPQGAEAFF. CDR3 coding DNA: TGTGCCAGCAGTTTGGACGGCCCACAGGGTGCTGAAGCTTTCTTT.

This clone was detected a few times. The CDR3 loop reads CASSWSGQGLLGYTF. The CDR3 DNA follows: TGCGCCAGCAGCTGGTCGGGACAGGGTTTATTAGGCTACACCTTC. V gene TRBV5-1 combines with J gene TRBJ1-2; 9 positions match TRBD1. The junction had 11 bases not matched to a gene; V was cut back by 3 bases and J by 8 bases. Germline-derived CDR1 and CDR2 are SGHRS and YFSETQ. The CDR3 consists of 15 residues.

The rearrangement links TRBV14 to TRBJ2-3; TRBD2 agrees at 7 bases. Germline-derived CDR1 and CDR2 are SGHDN and FVKESK. The length of the CDR3 is 15 residues. Trimming took 3 bases from V and 4 from J; bases not matched to a gene: 7. The chain's CDR3 is CASSQVGGSADTQYF. CDR3 nucleotides: TGTGCCAGCAGCCAGGTGGGCGGGAGCGCAGATACGCAGTATTTT. Full variable domain (missing parts from reference TRBV14 and TRBJ2-3): EAGVTQFPSHSVIEKGQTVTLRCDPISGHDNLYWYRRVMGKEIKFLLHFVKESKQDESGMPNNRFLAERTGGTYSTLKVQPAELEDSGVYFCASSQVGGSADTQYFGPGTRLTVL.

The CDR3: CASSDAAGGQDNEQFF. Here the CDR3 DNA reads TGTGCCAGCAGTGACGCGGCGGGAGGGCAGGACAATGAGCAGTTCTTC. The chain combines TRBV2 with TRBJ2-1, with 9 bases fitting TRBD2. J gave up 5 bases and V 3 bases, and 8 bases lay outside the gene matches. Germline values: CDR1 SNHLY, CDR2 FYNNEI. The CDR3 runs 16 residues.

This chain joins TRBV19 and TRBJ2-5, with TRBD1 identical over 8 bases. V was clipped by 4 bases and J by 2 bases; unmatched bases: 9. The CDR3 has 16 amino acids. Germline CDR1 reads LNHDA; CDR2 reads SQIVND (reference sequence). CDR3 region: CASSKWTGRSQETQYF. Here the CDR3 DNA reads TGTGCCAGTAGTAAATGGACAGGGCGATCGCAAGAGACCCAGTACTTC.

CDR3 sequence: CASSLTGEDGYTF. The CDR3 DNA is TGTGCCAGCAGCTTGACAGGGGAAGATGGCTACACCTTC. The rearrangement links TRBV7-9 to TRBJ1-2; 8 bases are shared with TRBD1. V trimming: 3 bases; J trimming: 6 bases; junction bases outside the gene matches: 3. The germline V gene encodes CDR1 SEHNR and CDR2 FQNEAQ (reference sequence). This CDR3 spans 13 amino acids.

For the CDR3, the DNA is TGTGCCAGCAGTGAAAATTCAGGGGATTACGAGCAGTACTTC. This codes for CASSENSGDYEQYF. J is TRBJ2-7 and V is TRBV6-1; D is possibly TRBD1 (6 bases). This CDR3 contains 14 residues. Germline CDR1 and CDR2: MNHNS and SASEGT. V gave up 2 bases and J gave up 4 bases, with 12 bases separating them.

The genes are TRBV6-1 and TRBJ2-6; 8 positions agree with TRBD1. The V and J ends lost 2 bases and 0 bases, in that order; junction bases with no gene match: 9. Germline-derived CDR1 and CDR2 are MNHNS and SASEGT. CDR3 length: 19 residues. The CDR3 spells CASSESGQAISSGANVLTF. The CDR3 nucleotides are TGTGCCAGCAGTGAATCGGGACAGGCTATCTCCTCTGGGGCCAACGTCCTGACTTTC.

This clone was seen only once. This chain uses TRBV10-1 with TRBJ2-4; D might be TRBD2 (5 bases). There are 13 residues in the CDR3. Germline CDR1 reads WNHNN; CDR2 reads SYGVQD (reference sequence). V was trimmed by 3 bases and J by 8 bases, leaving 11 bases between them. CDR3 DNA sequence: TGCGCCAGCAGTGACCACAAGGGAGACATTCAGTACTTC. Its translation: CASSDHKGDIQYF.

V is TRBV18 and J is TRBJ2-7; possibly TRBD1 for D (5 bases). The germline V and J ends were trimmed by 2 bases and 7 bases, with 18 bases remaining between them. The CDR3 is 15 amino acids. Germline assignment: CDR1 KGHSH and CDR2 LQKENI. CDR3 sequence (DNA): TGTGCCAGCTCACCAGGCGTAGCCAGGGTTGGAGAGCAGTACTTC. Protein product: CASSPGVARVGEQYF.

The J gene is TRBJ1-2, the V gene TRBV7-8, with D maybe TRBD1 (5 bases). Trimming took off 4 bases at V and 2 bases at J, with 17 bases between the two ends. Germline V lookup: CDR1 SGHVS, CDR2 FQNEAQ. CDR3 length equals 16 residues. This CDR3 is CASSYLGGLGNYGYTF. The DNA of the CDR3 is TGTGCCAGCAGCTACTTGGGGGGTTTGGGGAACTATGGCTACACCTTC.

This chain connects TRBV29-1 to TRBJ2-2, with 13 bases identical to TRBD2. Germline CDR1 is SQVTM and CDR2 is ANQGSEA. Trimming at V came to 7 bases and at J to 6 bases, leaving 8 bases not matched to a gene. The CDR3 extends over 15 amino acids. DNA for the CDR3: TGCAGCGCCCTCACTAGCGGGAGGGCCGCCGGGGAGCTGTTTTTT. This translates into CSALTSGRAAGELFF.

The genes are TRBV5-1 and TRBJ2-2, with 7 bases lining up with TRBD1. The CDR3 has 18 residues. V lost 0 bases to trimming and J lost 1 base; unmatched junction nucleotides: 9. Germline V CDR1 and CDR2: SGHRS, YFSETQ. The CDR3 coding sequence is TGCGCCAGCAGCTTGGCAGGCGCGGCAGGGGGGAACACCGGGGAGCTGTTTTTT. Translated, it gives CASSLAGAAGGNTGELFF.

This chain joins TRBV18 and TRBJ1-4; D is possibly TRBD1 (6 bases). Germline-derived CDR1 and CDR2 are KGHSH and LQKENI. V lost 2 bases to trimming and J lost 6 bases, with 7 bases between them. This CDR3 spans 13 amino acids. DNA for the CDR3: TGTGCCAGCTCACCAAGGACAGATGAAAAACTGTTTTTT. Protein sequence: CASSPRTDEKLFF.

Here the CDR3 reads CASSPGLAGHTDTQYF. In DNA, the CDR3 is TGCGCCAGCAGTCCCGGACTAGCGGGACACACAGATACGCAGTATTTT. The chain uses TRBV23-1 and TRBJ2-3; 12 bases fit TRBD2. TRBV23-1 qualifies as an ORF whose function is uncertain. Trimming cost V 4 bases and J 2 bases; bases outside gene matches: 4. CDR3 length: 16 amino acids.

The genes are TRBV28 and TRBJ1-2; the match to TRBD1 covers 8 bases. The length of the CDR3 is 13 residues. CDR1 is MDHEN and CDR2 is SYDVKM in the germline V gene. The V segment lost 3 bases and the J segment 8 bases; nucleotides outside the gene matches: 5. CDR3 region: CASSLGTGRGYTF. CDR3 nucleotide sequence: TGTGCCAGCAGTTTGGGGACAGGCAGGGGCTACACCTTC.

This chain uses TRBV18 with TRBJ1-1; 7 bases match TRBD1. Trimming removed 5 bases from V and 4 bases from J; junction bases left unmatched: 7. Germline CDR1 is KGHSH and CDR2 is LQKENI. CDR3 length: 14 amino acids. CDR3: CASSSDRDGTEAFF. The CDR3, as DNA: TGTGCCAGCTCATCCGACAGGGACGGCACTGAAGCTTTCTTT.

This clone is deemed large. The chain recombines TRBV19 with TRBJ2-7, with 12 bases fitting TRBD2. CDR1 is LNHDA, CDR2 SQIVND, per germline (reference sequence). Trimming at V came to 3 bases and at J to 7 bases, leaving 13 bases not matched to a gene. The CDR3 has 17 residues. The CDR3 DNA sequence: TGTGCCAGTAGTATCCTAGCGGGAGGGTCAGGAGGAGATGAGCAGTACTTC. Protein sequence: CASSILAGGSGGDEQYF.

The rearrangement joins TRBV11-2 to TRBJ1-1, with D perhaps TRBD1 (6 bases). Germline values: CDR1 SGHAT, CDR2 FQNNGV. Trimming pared 3 bases from V and 5 bases from J, leaving 10 bases between. The CDR3 length is 13 residues. The CDR3 DNA reads TGTGCCAGCAGCTTGGGGGCATGGACTGAAGCTTTCTTT. Translated: CASSLGAWTEAFF.

The rearrangement uses TRBV7-8 and TRBJ1-4; D is perhaps TRBD1 (6 bases). V was cut by 5 bases and J by 6 bases, with 22 bases left in between. The CDR3 covers 17 residues. Germline assignment: CDR1 SGHVS and CDR2 FQNEAQ. The DNA for the CDR3 is TGTGCCAGCAGCCGTAGTTCGCGCAGGGGAGGGTATGAAAAACTGTTTTTT. It specifies CASSRSSRRGGYEKLFF.

This clone was observed once. The CDR3 nucleotides read TGCAGTGCTAGACAGGGGGAGACCGCTTTCTTT. Translating it yields CSARQGETAFF. The chain links TRBV20-1 to TRBJ1-1; 7 positions agree with TRBD1. V trimming: 2 bases; J trimming: 11 bases; junction bases outside the gene matches: 5. CDR1 and CDR2 (germline): DFQATT, SNEGSKA (reference sequence). This CDR3 region has 11 residues.